This passage covers 30 T cell receptor beta chains from one sample sequenced in a study of T cells after yellow fever vaccination. TCRdb redid the calling of the 5' RACE reads with MiXCR, one entry per CDR3 protein. The sample lists 450,000 to 650,000 distinct CDR3 sequences; around an eighth were seen once. The input for sequencing was PBMCs, taken on the day of the yellow fever booster vaccination. The receptors were gathered from a man aged 30 to 45 who received the YFV17D yellow fever vaccine.

V and J are TRBV15 and TRBJ1-2; 9 bases match TRBD1. Germline V lookup: CDR1 LNHNV, CDR2 YYDKDF (reference sequence). The CDR3 runs to 15 residues. Losses at the gene ends were 1 base for V and 8 bases for J; bases not matched to a gene: 8. Here the CDR3 reads CATSRGTGAEWGYTF. DNA for the CDR3: TGTGCCACCAGCAGAGGGACAGGGGCGGAGTGGGGCTACACCTTC.

This clonotype was seen only a few times. For the CDR3, the DNA is TGTGCCAGCAGCGCAGGGGTATGGACTGAAGCTTTCTTT. The encoded protein is CASSAGVWTEAFF. The chain couples TRBV9 to TRBJ1-1, with D possibly TRBD1 on 6 matching bases. In germline, CDR1 is SGDLS, CDR2 YYNGEE. Trimming took 3 bases from V and 5 from J, leaving 11 bases between them. This CDR3 is 13 amino acids long.

The rearrangement uses TRBV20-1 and TRBJ2-1; weak D call: TRBD1 (7 bases). The V end was cut by 6 bases, the J end by 5 bases, with 20 bases between. Germline loops: CDR1 DFQATT, CDR2 SNEGSKA (reference sequence). The CDR3 spans 15 residues. CDR3 sequence: CSAPNGGTVDNEQFF. CDR3 in DNA: TGCAGTGCCCCGAACGGAGGGACAGTCGACAATGAGCAGTTCTTC.

The chain has TRBV20-1 and TRBJ1-2; D might be TRBD1 (5 bases). The V gene's germline CDR1 is DFQATT and CDR2 SNEGSKA (reference sequence). V lost 0 bases, J lost 2 bases, and 16 bases lay in between. CDR3 length equals 16 residues. CDR3 coding DNA: TGCAGTGCTAGAGATTTGGAAGGGGCAGGGAACTATGGCTACACCTTC. The encoded protein is CSARDLEGAGNYGYTF.

The chain has TRBV27 and TRBJ2-5; 8 positions agree with TRBD2. The CDR3 sequence is 16 residues long. V shed 2 bases, J shed 2 bases, and the junction held 7 bases outside the gene matches. Per germline, CDR1 MNHEY and CDR2 SMNVEV (reference sequence). The CDR3 DNA follows: TGTGCCAGCAGTTTAAAGATTAGCGGGGTTCAAGAGACCCAGTACTTC. Amino acids: CASSLKISGVQETQYF.

The genes are TRBV6-2 or TRBV6-3 and TRBJ2-2; 13 bases are shared with TRBD2. V was pared by 6 bases and J by 7 bases, with 8 bases of the junction left unmatched. Germline CDR1 and CDR2: MNHEY and SVGEGT. CDR3 size: 16 residues. The CDR3, as DNA: TGTGCCAGCAGCCTTGGACTAGCGGGAGTAATCGGGGAGCTGTTTTTT. Amino acids: CASSLGLAGVIGELFF.

This clonotype showed up just a few times. CDR3 bases: TGTGCCAGCAGCGTAGGCCCAACCGGAGGCACAGATACGCAGTATTTT. Translating it yields CASSVGPTGGTDTQYF. The chain has TRBV9 and TRBJ2-3; D call uncertain. Germline values: CDR1 SGDLS, CDR2 YYNGEE. The CDR3 sequence is 16 residues long. With 0 bases removed from V and 1 base from J, the gap between germline ends came to 12 bases.

The chain uses TRBV7-2 and TRBJ2-1; 8 bases match TRBD2. CDR1 SGHTA and CDR2 FQGNSA come from the germline V gene. J was trimmed by 5 bases and V by 10 bases; bases with no gene match: 4. This CDR3 is built from 12 residues. CDR3 DNA: TGTGCCACCCGTAGCGGGGACAATGAGCAGTTCTTC. It is translated as CATRSGDNEQFF.

This clonotype was found many times. The rearrangement links TRBV29-1 to TRBJ1-1; 7 bases agree with TRBD1. In germline, CDR1 is SQVTM, CDR2 ANQGSEA. The CDR3 runs 14 residues. Trimming took 4 bases from V and 0 from J; bases not matched to a gene: 5. Written as DNA, the CDR3 is TGCAGCGTTGGACAGGGTTACATGAACACTGAAGCTTTCTTT. Encoded protein: CSVGQGYMNTEAFF. Looking up the rest from reference TRBV29-1 and TRBJ1-1 gives the full variable domain: SAVISQKPSRDICQRGTSLTIQCQVDSQVTMMFWYRQQPGQSLTLIATANQGSEATYESGFVIDKFPISRPNLTFSTLTVSNMSPEDSSIYLCSVGQGYMNTEAFFGQGTRLTVV.

The chain carries TRBV4-3 and TRBJ2-7; TRBD2 matches 7 bases. Germline V gene lookup returns CDR1 LGHNA and CDR2 YSLEER. Trimming at V came to 1 base and at J to 2 bases, leaving 11 bases not matched to a gene. There are 17 residues in the CDR3. The CDR3 DNA reads as TGCGCCAGCAGCCAAGGGAGAGCGGGAATACTCCCCTACGAGCAGTACTTC. This codes for CASSQGRAGILPYEQYF.

The V gene is TRBV18, the J gene TRBJ2-3; D remains ambiguous. From germline, CDR1 is KGHSH and CDR2 LQKENI. The CDR3 totals 16 residues. V lost 3 bases, J lost 0 bases, and 13 bases lay in between. The CDR3 DNA is TGTGCCAGCTCACCTACAGCCACCTCTAGCACAGATACGCAGTATTTT. Translation: CASSPTATSSTDTQYF.

The genes are TRBV24-1 and TRBJ1-2; D is undetermined. Trimming stripped 4 bases from V and 2 bases from J, with 7 bases between. Germline V gene sequence: CDR1 KGHDR, CDR2 SFDVKD. CDR3 length: 13 residues. This CDR3 reads CATSESGNYGYTF. CDR3 DNA: TGTGCCACCAGTGAATCCGGGAACTATGGCTACACCTTC.

The J gene is TRBJ2-5, the V gene TRBV12-3 or TRBV12-4; TRBD2 matches at 16 bases. The CDR3 runs 15 residues. Trimming removed 6 bases from V and 6 bases from J; junction bases left unmatched: 4. In nucleotides, the CDR3 is TGTGCCAGCAGCCGGGGACTAGCGGGGGGGAAGACCCAGTACTTC. Translated, it gives CASSRGLAGGKTQYF.

This clonotype showed up just a few times. The chain recombines TRBV7-9 with TRBJ2-3, with D perhaps TRBD2 (5 bases). Germline assignment: CDR1 SEHNR and CDR2 FQNEAQ (reference sequence). This CDR3 comprises 13 residues. The V gene lost 2 bases and the J gene lost 6 bases, with 9 bases spanning the gap. The DNA of the CDR3 is TGTGCCAGCAGCTTAAACGGGGAGGATACGCAGTATTTT. This codes for CASSLNGEDTQYF.

This clonotype was counted only a few times. J is TRBJ2-7 and V is TRBV20-1, with a tentative D call TRBD2 (6 bases). Germline loops: CDR1 DFQATT, CDR2 SNEGSKA (reference sequence). The CDR3 sequence is 12 residues long. Trimming pared 6 bases from V and 6 bases from J, leaving 15 bases between. The CDR3 DNA reads as TGCAGTGCCAAAGGGGACTCTTCCGAGCAGTACTTC. Translating gives CSAKGDSSEQYF.

V and J are TRBV20-1 and TRBJ2-5; tentative D call: TRBD2 (6 bases). Trimming pared 1 base from V and 2 bases from J, leaving 11 bases between. Germline V gives CDR1 DFQATT, CDR2 SNEGSKA (reference sequence). The CDR3 covers 14 residues. CDR3: CSARGGTDQETQYF. In DNA form, the CDR3 reads TGCAGTGCTAGAGGCGGGACCGATCAAGAGACCCAGTACTTC.

The rearrangement uses TRBV7-8 and TRBJ2-1; 10 bases line up with TRBD2. V trimming: 4 bases; J trimming: 4 bases; junction bases outside the gene matches: 4. There are 15 residues in the CDR3. Germline assignment: CDR1 SGHVS and CDR2 FQNEAQ. CDR3 amino acids: CASSSSSGSYNEQFF. As DNA, the CDR3 is TGTGCCAGCAGCTCTTCTAGCGGGAGTTACAATGAGCAGTTCTTC.

V is TRBV7-2 and J is TRBJ2-4; D possibly matches TRBD1 or TRBD2 (5 bases each). Trimming took off 8 bases at V and 2 bases at J, with 10 bases between the two ends. The germline V gene encodes CDR1 SGHTA and CDR2 FQGNSA. This CDR3 spans 13 amino acids. CDR3 protein: CASSGRTKNIQYF. The DNA for the CDR3 is TGTGCCAGCTCGGGACGGACCAAAAACATTCAGTACTTC.

Many counts were recorded for this clonotype. This sequence joins TRBV5-4 and TRBJ2-5, with TRBD2 matching 10 bases. Trimming at V came to 0 bases and at J to 4 bases, leaving 12 bases not matched to a gene. Germline V gene data show CDR1 as SGHNT and CDR2 as YYREEE (reference sequence). This CDR3 spans 18 amino acids. The CDR3 loop is CASSLAPFGLAEAETQYF. CDR3 nucleotide sequence: TGTGCCAGCAGCTTGGCTCCTTTTGGACTAGCGGAGGCAGAGACCCAGTACTTC.

On this clonotype: The germline gene is not matched at one end of the junction; a read error may be the cause. The chain employs TRBV20-1 and TRBJ2-1, with 11 bases matching TRBD2. The germline V gene has CDR1 DFQATT and CDR2 SNEGSKA (reference sequence). This CDR3 is 15 amino acids long. This CDR3 reads CSAIKLAGAYNGQFF. CDR3 coding DNA: TGCAGTGCCATCAAACTAGCGGGAGCTTACAATGGGCAGTTCTTC.

There are many counts of this clonotype. This CDR3 is CASSSTGTSRTDTQYF. The CDR3 bases are TGTGCCAGCAGCTCAACCGGGACTAGCCGCACAGATACGCAGTATTTT. The chain uses TRBV5-6 and TRBJ2-3; the match to TRBD2 covers 9 bases. With 3 bases clipped from V and 1 base from J, the junction kept 6 bases outside the gene matches. The CDR3 loop spans 16 amino acids. Germline V CDR1 and CDR2: SGHDT, YYEEEE.

The J gene is TRBJ2-1, the V gene TRBV7-9; tentatively, D is TRBD2 (5 bases). The germline V gene has CDR1 SEHNR and CDR2 FQNEAQ (reference sequence). The CDR3 is 16 amino acids. V was pared by 5 bases and J by 0 bases, with 14 bases between. This CDR3 is CASSALRGDSYNEQFF. The CDR3 DNA reads TGTGCCAGCAGCGCCCTCCGGGGAGACTCCTACAATGAGCAGTTCTTC.

This clonotype showed up just a few times. The chain joins TRBV7-2 to TRBJ1-6, with TRBD1 matching 7 bases. This CDR3 contains 15 residues. Germline trimming cut 0 bases from V and 8 bases from J; bases unmatched to any gene: 4. In germline, CDR1 is SGHTA, CDR2 FQGNSA. The CDR3 bases are TGTGCCAGCAGCTTAGCCGGGACAGCATATTCACCCCTCCACTTT. This encodes CASSLAGTAYSPLHF.

V and J are TRBV20-1 and TRBJ1-5, with 11 bases identical to TRBD1. Germline V gene data show CDR1 as DFQATT and CDR2 as SNEGSKA (reference sequence). The J segment lost 7 bases and the V segment lost 1 base, leaving 0 bases of the junction unmatched. The CDR3 is 13 amino acids. CDR3 protein: CSARGDRGQPQHF. The CDR3 region has the DNA TGCAGTGCTAGAGGGGACAGGGGGCAGCCCCAGCATTTT.

This clonotype occurred once. This chain connects TRBV24-1 to TRBJ2-1; D gene uncertain. The germline V and J ends were trimmed by 6 bases and 4 bases, with 12 bases remaining between them. The CDR3 is 14 amino acids. Germline values: CDR1 KGHDR, CDR2 SFDVKD. Written as DNA, the CDR3 is TGTGCCACCAGTAAAAGGGATGGGTACAATGAGCAGTTCTTC. Protein product: CATSKRDGYNEQFF.

The chain is built from TRBV12-3 or TRBV12-4 and TRBJ2-7; TRBD2 matches at 11 bases. The CDR3 spans 15 residues. The V gene end was trimmed by 6 bases and the J gene end by 6 bases; junction bases not matched to a gene: 10. The CDR3 is CASSPGLAESGEQYF. As DNA, the CDR3 is TGTGCCAGCAGCCCGGGACTAGCGGAGAGCGGCGAGCAGTACTTC.

In this sample, this clonotype turned up a few times. This rearrangement joins TRBV2 to TRBJ2-2; a weak D match, TRBD2 (6 bases). CDR1 SNHLY and CDR2 FYNNEI come from the germline V gene. V gave up 8 bases and J gave up 6 bases, with 19 bases separating them. CDR3 length: 15 amino acids. The chain's CDR3 is CASPKSSAVPGELFF. In DNA, the CDR3 is TGTGCCAGCCCCAAATCTAGCGCAGTGCCCGGGGAGCTGTTTTTT.

The CDR3 reads CATSEPGLAGGWRDTQYF. DNA of the CDR3: TGTGCCACCAGTGAACCTGGACTAGCGGGAGGATGGAGAGATACGCAGTATTTT. This chain connects TRBV24-1 to TRBJ2-3; 14 bases map to TRBD2. Germline lookup yields CDR1 KGHDR and CDR2 SFDVKD. The V segment lost 4 bases and the J segment 5 bases; nucleotides outside the gene matches: 10. This CDR3 region has 18 residues.

V and J are TRBV20-1 and TRBJ2-5; D is perhaps TRBD2 (6 bases). This CDR3 comprises 15 residues. V lost 2 bases, J lost 7 bases, and 20 bases lay in between. Germline V gives CDR1 DFQATT, CDR2 SNEGSKA (reference sequence). CDR3 residues: CSARWEVAVTRTQYF. CDR3 in DNA: TGCAGTGCTAGATGGGAGGTAGCGGTTACGAGGACCCAGTACTTC.

Many counts were recorded for this clonotype. At one boundary the junction diverges from the germline segment, which might be a read error. The genes are TRBV7-2 and TRBJ2-1, with 11 positions matching TRBD2. Germline CDR1 and CDR2: SGHTA and FQGNSA. The CDR3 is 15 amino acids. CDR3 DNA: TGCGCCAGCAGTCCAACTAGCGGGAGCTACAATGAGCAGTTCTTC. It encodes CASSPTSGSYNEQFF.